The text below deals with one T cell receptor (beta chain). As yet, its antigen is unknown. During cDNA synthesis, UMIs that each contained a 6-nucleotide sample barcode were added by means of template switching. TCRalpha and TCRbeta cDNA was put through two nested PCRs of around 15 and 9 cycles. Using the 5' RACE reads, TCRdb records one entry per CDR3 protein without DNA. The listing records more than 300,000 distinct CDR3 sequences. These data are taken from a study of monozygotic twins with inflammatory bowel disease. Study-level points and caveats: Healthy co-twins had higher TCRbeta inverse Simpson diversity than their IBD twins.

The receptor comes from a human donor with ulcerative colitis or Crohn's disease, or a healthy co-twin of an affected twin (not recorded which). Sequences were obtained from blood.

CDR3 loop: CASSYTGNYGYTF. This chain links TRBV6-2 or TRBV6-3 with TRBJ1-2. Germline V gene data show CDR1 as MNHEY and CDR2 as SVGEGT. The CDR3 has 13 amino acids.